This TCR beta chain appears in the sequencing data of a study of blood T cell repertoires in COVID-19. Seattle patients were enrolled during active infection and followed longitudinally. Authors' data handling: Amplified reference gene primers provided the basis for estimating nucleated cell counts. Sequenced by immunoSEQ multiplex PCR; TCRdb stores in-frame clones only, minus some. V, J and clone size were drawn from that table, and D and trimming were deduced from the DNA. The sample has over 65,000 clones, approximately 78% seen once; the top ten hold around 33%. The V end lost 1 base, the J end lost 5 bases, and 11 bases lay between the germline ends. The CDR3 loop spans 14 amino acids. Germline V CDR1 and CDR2: LNHNV, YYDKDF (reference sequence).

The TCR was taken from a man in his sixties with COVID-19, enrolled during active disease. Sequences were obtained from peripheral blood. The rearrangement links TRBV15 to TRBJ2-5; perhaps TRBD2 as D (6 bases). CDR3 nucleotide sequence: TGTGCCACCAGCAGAGGCGGAGGGGTGGAGACCCAGTACTTC. As protein: CATSRGGGVETQYF.